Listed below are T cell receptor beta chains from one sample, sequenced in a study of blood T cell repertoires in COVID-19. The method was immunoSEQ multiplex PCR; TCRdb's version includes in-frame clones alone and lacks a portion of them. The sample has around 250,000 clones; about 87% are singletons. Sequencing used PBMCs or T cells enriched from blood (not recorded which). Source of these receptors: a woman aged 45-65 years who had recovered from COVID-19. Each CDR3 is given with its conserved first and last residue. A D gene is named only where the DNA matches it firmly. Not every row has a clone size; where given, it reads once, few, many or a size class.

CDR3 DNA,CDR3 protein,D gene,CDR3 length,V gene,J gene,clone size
TGTGCCAGCCGGGGCGGGGGTCTACGAAGAGAAGAGACCCAGTACTTC,CASRGGGLRREETQYF,TRBD2,16,TRBV28,TRBJ2-5,NA
TGTGCCAGCAGTCCACTTGAGGGCCAAAATTCACCCCTCCACTTT,CASSPLEGQNSPLHF,NA,15,TRBV28,TRBJ1-6,NA
TGCGCCAGCAGCTTGTCGCTTCCGGACAGGGATGGCTACACCTTC,CASSLSLPDRDGYTF,TRBD1,15,TRBV5-1,TRBJ1-2,NA
TGTGCCAGCAGCTTAGGAGCAGCGGGAGCTCCCCACGAGCAGTACTTC,CASSLGAAGAPHEQYF,TRBD2,16,TRBV7-8,TRBJ2-7,NA
TGTGCCAGCAGCGTAGACCAGACCCGAGCGGGAAACACCATATATTTT,CASSVDQTRAGNTIYF,NA,16,TRBV9,TRBJ1-3,NA
TGTGCCAGCAGTTACCGACAGGGGGCGTGGACCGGGGAGCTGTTTTTT,CASSYRQGAWTGELFF,TRBD1,16,TRBV6-5,TRBJ2-2,NA
TGTGCCAGCAGCGGTCGGACTGGAGATACAGATACGCAGTATTTT,CASSGRTGDTDTQYF,NA,15,TRBV3-1/TRBV3-2,TRBJ2-3,NA
TGTGCCATCAGTGGACTAGCTGAAAACACCGGGGAGCTGTTTTTT,CAISGLAENTGELFF,TRBD2,15,TRBV10-3,TRBJ2-2,NA
TGTGCCAGCAGTGAATGGGACAGGGCTAATGGAAACACCATATATTTT,CASSEWDRANGNTIYF,TRBD1,16,TRBV6-1,TRBJ1-3,NA
TGTGCCAGCAGCTTGAGCCCGACAATCTCTGGAAACACCATATATTTT,CASSLSPTISGNTIYF,NA,16,TRBV5-6,TRBJ1-3,NA
TGCGCCAGCAGCCAAGAGCCGGGACAGGAGAACACTGAAGCTTTCTTT,CASSQEPGQENTEAFF,TRBD1,16,TRBV4-1,TRBJ1-1,NA
TGTGCCAGCAGAGCCTGGGACAGCGTGAACACTGAAGCTTTCTTT,CASRAWDSVNTEAFF,TRBD1,15,TRBV6-5,TRBJ1-1,NA
TGTGCCAGCAGCTTAGGCGCGACTACCTCCTACAATGAGCAGTTCTTC,CASSLGATTSYNEQFF,NA,16,TRBV7-2,TRBJ2-1,few
TGTGCCTGGAGTACCCCCGGGACAGCGAACACTGAAGCTTTCTTT,CAWSTPGTANTEAFF,TRBD1,15,TRBV30,TRBJ1-1,NA
TGTGCCAGCAGCCAAGATAAAGCGGGAAGGGAGACCCAGTACTTC,CASSQDKAGRETQYF,TRBD2,15,TRBV3-1/TRBV3-2,TRBJ2-5,NA
TGTGCTAGCTCGGACAGAAACACTGAAGCTTTCTTT,CASSDRNTEAFF,NA,12,TRBV12-5,TRBJ1-1,NA
TGTGCCAGCAGTGGTGAACAGGGGGCGACTGGCTACACCTTC,CASSGEQGATGYTF,TRBD1,14,TRBV2,TRBJ1-2,few
TGTGCCAGCAGCTCCGCCGGACTAACCTACGAGCAGTACTTC,CASSSAGLTYEQYF,NA,14,TRBV7-2,TRBJ2-7,NA
TGTGCCAGCAGTTACTCGCCCGGGGGACTGAACACTGAAGCTTTCTTT,CASSYSPGGLNTEAFF,NA,16,TRBV6-2/TRBV6-3,TRBJ1-1,NA
TGTGCCAGCAGCATAGATGGTGGCCCCGCCTACGAGCAGTACTTC,CASSIDGGPAYEQYF,NA,15,TRBV7-9,TRBJ2-7,few
TGTGCCAGCAGTGAATCAGGGGGCGGTCAGCCCCAGCATTTT,CASSESGGGQPQHF,TRBD1,14,TRBV6-1,TRBJ1-5,NA
TGTGCCAGTAGTGTAACTAGCGGATACTCCTACAATGAGCAGTTCTTC,CASSVTSGYSYNEQFF,TRBD2,16,TRBV19,TRBJ2-1,NA
TGTGCCAGCAGCTGGACCGACAGTGAAGATGGCTACACCTTC,CASSWTDSEDGYTF,NA,14,TRBV7-6,TRBJ1-2,NA
TGTGCCAGCAGCTTAGGAGGAATCGACGAGCAGTACTTC,CASSLGGIDEQYF,NA,13,TRBV7-2,TRBJ2-7,NA
TGTGCCATCAGTGGGGCGGGAGGGACTGAAGCTTTCTTT,CAISGAGGTEAFF,NA,13,TRBV10-3,TRBJ1-1,NA
TGTGCCAGCGGACTAGCGGGGTCCTACGAGCAGTACTTC,CASGLAGSYEQYF,TRBD2,13,TRBV2,TRBJ2-7,NA
TGTGCCAGCAGTTTTCAGGGGCTTTCCTACGAGCAGTACTTC,CASSFQGLSYEQYF,NA,14,TRBV28,TRBJ2-7,NA
TGTGCCAGCAGTTCCCCCGGGTTCGGGAGGGGCTACGAGCAGTACTTC,CASSSPGFGRGYEQYF,TRBD2,16,TRBV28,TRBJ2-7,few
TGCGCCAGCAGCCGCGCCGTAGATCGTTATTCCGCCAACTCCTACGAGCAGTACTTC,CASSRAVDRYSANSYEQYF,NA,19,TRBV4-1,TRBJ2-7,few
TGTGCCAGCAGTTCCCCTTGGAGGGATCAGCCCCAGCATTTT,CASSSPWRDQPQHF,NA,14,TRBV6-5,TRBJ1-5,NA
TGTGCCAGCAGGAGGAGCAGAACGAACACCGGGGAGCTGTTTTTT,CASRRSRTNTGELFF,NA,15,TRBV27,TRBJ2-2,NA
TGTGCCACCAGTGGTCCCCGACAGGCTAGCTCCTACAATGAGCAGTTCTTC,CATSGPRQASSYNEQFF,NA,17,TRBV24-1,TRBJ2-1,NA
TGTGCCAGCAGCCTGACAGGGGATCGGGAGCAGTACTTC,CASSLTGDREQYF,TRBD1,13,TRBV7-8,TRBJ2-7,NA
TGTGCCAGCTATACAGGGGGCGCCGGCTACGAGCAGTACTTC,CASYTGGAGYEQYF,TRBD1,14,TRBV28,TRBJ2-7,once
TGTGCCAGCAGCGCCCAGAACTATGGCTACACCTTC,CASSAQNYGYTF,NA,12,TRBV9,TRBJ1-2,NA
TGCGCCAGCAGCTTTGCGGACGAGCAGTACTTC,CASSFADEQYF,NA,11,TRBV5-1,TRBJ2-7,few
TGTGCCATCGGGCAGGGGGATCTCTATGGCTACACCTTC,CAIGQGDLYGYTF,TRBD1,13,TRBV10-3,TRBJ1-2,once
TGCGCCAGCAGCTTGGGGGTCCTGGCGGGAGCGAGGAATGAGCAGTTCTTC,CASSLGVLAGARNEQFF,TRBD2,17,TRBV5-1,TRBJ2-1,few
TGTGCCAGCAGTTTAACGGGAACTGAAGCTTTCTTT,CASSLTGTEAFF,NA,12,TRBV27,TRBJ1-1,NA
TGTGCCAGCACCTCCCCGGGACAGGGGGCCGAAGAGACCCAGTACTTC,CASTSPGQGAEETQYF,TRBD1,16,TRBV25-1,TRBJ2-5,NA
TGTGCCAGCAGCCCGAGTGAGGACAGAAGTAATGAAAAACTGTTTTTT,CASSPSEDRSNEKLFF,NA,16,TRBV5-4,TRBJ1-4,NA
TGTGCCAGCAGTGAATTAACGGGAAGGGGGAAAGATACGCAGTATTTT,CASSELTGRGKDTQYF,NA,16,TRBV25-1,TRBJ2-3,NA
TGTGCCAGCAGTCTCTCGGGAACCTCATCCGACGAGCAGTACTTC,CASSLSGTSSDEQYF,NA,15,TRBV28,TRBJ2-7,once
TGCGCCAGCAGCCACGCTAGCGGGGGTTACGAGCAGTACTTC,CASSHASGGYEQYF,TRBD2,14,TRBV4-1,TRBJ2-7,NA
TGTGCCAGCAGCGTAGCGATGGGACAAGACACCGGGGAGCTGTTTTTT,CASSVAMGQDTGELFF,NA,16,TRBV9,TRBJ2-2,NA
TGTGCCAGCAGTTTACCGGGGTACTACGAGCAGTACTTC,CASSLPGYYEQYF,NA,13,TRBV28,TRBJ2-7,NA
TGCGCCAGCAGCCAAGTAGGCCTAGCGGGAAGGCCAGGGGAGCTGTTTTTT,CASSQVGLAGRPGELFF,TRBD2,17,TRBV4-3,TRBJ2-2,NA
TGTGCCAGCAATGAGCGGGCGCAAGAGACCCAGTACTTC,CASNERAQETQYF,NA,13,TRBV2,TRBJ2-5,NA
TGTGCCAGCAGTGAAATCGACAGACGCACAGATACGCAGTATTTT,CASSEIDRRTDTQYF,NA,15,TRBV2,TRBJ2-3,NA
TGTGCCAGCTCACCAATCCAGGCCCAGAACTCTGGAAACACCATATATTTT,CASSPIQAQNSGNTIYF,NA,17,TRBV18,TRBJ1-3,NA
TGTGCCACCGGGGGACAGCCATCCTACGAGCAGTACTTC,CATGGQPSYEQYF,NA,13,TRBV25-1,TRBJ2-7,NA
TGTGCCAGCAGAGCACTAGCGGGATCCCACAATGAGCAGTTCTTC,CASRALAGSHNEQFF,TRBD2,15,TRBV6-5,TRBJ2-1,NA
TGCGCTAGGTCCGGGACAGAGAGATTGTGGCCTGAAGCTTTCTTT,CARSGTERLWPEAFF,TRBD1,15,TRBV23-1,TRBJ1-1,NA
TGTGCCAGCTCACCGCTGACTGAAGATACGCAGTATTTT,CASSPLTEDTQYF,NA,13,TRBV18,TRBJ2-3,once
TGTGCCAGCAGTTTGGGACATCGCACCGGGGAGCTGTTTTTT,CASSLGHRTGELFF,NA,14,TRBV27,TRBJ2-2,NA
TGTGCCAGCAGCCAAGAAGGACAGGGTCACGAAAAACTGTTTTTT,CASSQEGQGHEKLFF,TRBD1,15,TRBV4-2,TRBJ1-4,NA
TGTGCCATCACTATAGCGGGAGCAGCGAACACCGGGGAGCTGTTTTTT,CAITIAGAANTGELFF,TRBD2,16,TRBV10-3,TRBJ2-2,NA
TGTGCCAGCAGCGCCGGGAGGGAGTCGCGTACGCAGTATTTT,CASSAGRESRTQYF,TRBD2,14,TRBV9,TRBJ2-3,NA
TGTGCCAGTAGTATTACAGGGAACACTGAAGCTTTCTTT,CASSITGNTEAFF,NA,13,TRBV19,TRBJ1-1,NA